This T cell receptor (beta chain) was identified during a study of shared clonotypes between healthy human individuals. Across the whole study: CD4 naive cells filled three plates per donor, CD4 memory three, CD8 naive two and CD8 memory one.

The naive CD8 population came from CD45RO-negative cells selected for CCR7, without terminally differentiated effector memory CD45RA+ cells. Donors were healthy HIV-negative adults without recent acute infections or vaccinations. Assay used: immunoSEQ multiplex PCR; TCRdb lists only in-frame clones, some missing. The table has some 2,100,000 clones, 85% to 95% seen once; the top ten hold roughly 1.7%. The CDR3 is made up of 14 amino acids. V lost 6 bases and J 0 bases, leaving 8 bases between the germline ends. Germline assignment: CDR1 SEHNR and CDR2 FQNEAQ (reference sequence). Sequenced sample: naive CD8+ T cells from PBMCs. This receptor was identified in a man younger than 35 in good health. Some clones in this sample may be carry-over from other donors' samples. This chain connects TRBV7-9 to TRBJ1-4, with D possibly matching TRBD1 (5 bases). The CDR3: CASRTEATNEKLFF. DNA of the CDR3: TGTGCCAGCAGGACAGAAGCAACTAATGAAAAACTGTTTTTT.